These 9 T cell receptor beta chains came from one sample sequenced in a study of T-cell reconstitution after alpha-beta-depleted transplantation in children. For TCRbeta, the library was prepared with unique molecular identifiers. One entry per CDR3 protein results from TCRdb running MiXCR on the PCR reads. The table records some 550,000 distinct CDR3 sequences, about 16% of them present only once. Sequenced here: PBMCs from the stem cell graft donor, sampled from the stem cell graft. All receptors come from a human donor who donated a stem cell graft to a child with acute lymphoblastic leukemia.

The table lists this clonotype with a few counts. The CDR3 coding sequence is TGCAGTGCTCTACCACTAGCGGCCTCCTACAATGAGCAGTTCTTC. Encoded protein: CSALPLAASYNEQFF. This chain joins TRBV20-1 and TRBJ2-1; 8 nucleotides align to TRBD2. The CDR3 extends over 15 amino acids. V trimming: 5 bases; J trimming: 0 bases; junction bases outside the gene matches: 6. Germline CDR1 and CDR2: DFQATT and SNEGSKA (reference sequence).

The CDR3 coding sequence is TGCAGTGCTAGAACCCGGGACAGGCCATATAGCAATCAGCCCCAGCATTTT. Amino acid sequence: CSARTRDRPYSNQPQHF. The chain carries TRBV20-1 and TRBJ1-5; 8 bases match TRBD1. The CDR3 contains 17 residues. The trim removed 2 bases at V and 0 bases at J, leaving 9 bases unmatched. Germline CDR1 DFQATT, CDR2 SNEGSKA (reference sequence).

The J gene is TRBJ1-4, the V gene TRBV3-1; D is unresolved. CDR1 is LGHDT, CDR2 YNNKEL, per germline (reference sequence). This CDR3 region has 12 residues. The V end lost 1 base, the J end lost 8 bases, and 5 bases lay between the germline ends. CDR3 amino acids: CASSQAKEKLFF. CDR3 coding DNA: TGTGCCAGCAGCCAAGCGAAGGAAAAACTGTTTTTT. The entire variable domain, with the rest obtained from reference TRBV3-1 and TRBJ1-4, is as follows: DTAVSQTPKYLVTQMGNDKSIKCEQNLGHDTMYWYKQDSKKFLKIMFSYNNKELIINETVPNRFSPKSPDKAHLNLHINSLELGDSAVYFCASSQAKEKLFFGSGTQLSVL.

This clonotype turned up a few times. The V and J genes are TRBV12-3 or TRBV12-4 and TRBJ2-3; D is possibly TRBD2 (6 bases). The CDR3 is 16 amino acids. V was clipped by 5 bases and J by 0 bases, with 15 bases between them. DNA for the CDR3: TGTGCCAGCAGTCGGGCATTAGCGGAGAGCACAGATACGCAGTATTTT. This gives the protein CASSRALAESTDTQYF.

The chain recombines TRBV20-1 with TRBJ2-7; 9 nucleotides match TRBD2. The CDR3 totals 18 residues. Germline CDR1 and CDR2: DFQATT and SNEGSKA (reference sequence). The junction had 15 bases not matched to a gene; V was cut back by 0 bases and J by 3 bases. CDR3 loop: CSARDLRPSETSGYEQYF. The CDR3 DNA is TGCAGTGCTAGAGATTTGAGACCCTCCGAGACTAGCGGCTACGAGCAGTACTTC.

This clonotype was seen a few times. The CDR3 DNA sequence: TGCGCCAGCAGCTCCGGAGATGCCGGGACTAGGGCAAATGAGCAGTTCTTC. Translated: CASSSGDAGTRANEQFF. The chain joins TRBV5-1 to TRBJ2-1; 8 bases are a match to TRBD2. With V trimmed by 3 bases and J by 7 bases, 15 bases remained unmatched. The CDR3 is made up of 17 amino acids. Germline V gives CDR1 SGHRS, CDR2 YFSETQ.

CDR3 amino acids: CASSEPRGTQYF. The CDR3, as DNA: TGTGCCAGCAGTGAACCCAGGGGGACCCAGTACTTC. This sequence joins TRBV25-1 and TRBJ2-5; TRBD1 might be the D (6 bases). The CDR3 has 12 amino acids. CDR1 MGHDK and CDR2 SYGVNS come from the germline V gene. Trimming removed 2 bases at V and 7 bases at J, with 8 bases between.

About this clonotype itself: Germline and junction disagree at one end, which may indicate a read error. V and J are TRBV11-1 and TRBJ2-7; perhaps D is TRBD1 or TRBD2 (6 bases each). This CDR3 is 14 amino acids long. CDR1 SGHAT and CDR2 FQDESV come from the germline V gene (reference sequence). As DNA, the CDR3 is TGTGCCATCAGCTTGGAAGGGGGGACCTACGAGCAGTACTTC. It yields the protein CAISLEGGTYEQYF.

This clonotype was observed a handful of times. The chain has TRBV4-1 and TRBJ2-5, with 13 bases matching TRBD2. The V segment lost 1 base and the J segment 0 bases; nucleotides outside the gene matches: 5. This CDR3 is built from 18 residues. Germline loops: CDR1 MGHRA, CDR2 YSYEKL. The CDR3 region is CASSQGSLAGGYQETQYF. Here the CDR3 DNA reads TGCGCCAGCAGCCAAGGCTCACTAGCGGGAGGGTACCAAGAGACCCAGTACTTC.